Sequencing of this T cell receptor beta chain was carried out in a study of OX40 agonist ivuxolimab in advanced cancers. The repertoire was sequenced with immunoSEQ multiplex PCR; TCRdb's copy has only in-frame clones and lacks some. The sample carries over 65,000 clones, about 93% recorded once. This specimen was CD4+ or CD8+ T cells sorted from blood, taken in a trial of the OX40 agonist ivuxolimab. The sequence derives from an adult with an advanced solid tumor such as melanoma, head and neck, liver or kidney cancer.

In DNA, the CDR3 is TGCGCCAGCAGCTTGGGCGGGACAACTAGCACAGATACGCAGTATTTT. Translation gives CASSLGGTTSTDTQYF. The chain is built from TRBV5-1 and TRBJ2-3; the D call may be TRBD1 or TRBD2 (6 bases each). Germline V gene sequence: CDR1 SGHRS, CDR2 YFSETQ. With 0 bases removed from V and 0 bases from J, the gap between germline ends came to 11 bases. The CDR3 spans 16 residues.